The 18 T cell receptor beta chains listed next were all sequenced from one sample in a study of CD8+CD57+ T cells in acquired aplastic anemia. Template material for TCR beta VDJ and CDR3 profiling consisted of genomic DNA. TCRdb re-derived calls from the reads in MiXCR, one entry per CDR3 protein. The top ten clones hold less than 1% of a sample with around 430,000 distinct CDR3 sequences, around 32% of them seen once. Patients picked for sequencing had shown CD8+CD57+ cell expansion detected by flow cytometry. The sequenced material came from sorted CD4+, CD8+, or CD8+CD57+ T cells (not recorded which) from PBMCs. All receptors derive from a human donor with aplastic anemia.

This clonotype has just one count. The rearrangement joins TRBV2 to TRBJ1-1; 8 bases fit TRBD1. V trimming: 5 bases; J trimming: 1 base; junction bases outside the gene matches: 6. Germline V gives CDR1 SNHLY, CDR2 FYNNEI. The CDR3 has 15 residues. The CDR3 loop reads CASSWNRGKNTEAFF. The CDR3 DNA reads TGTGCCAGCAGTTGGAACAGGGGGAAGAACACTGAAGCTTTCTTT.

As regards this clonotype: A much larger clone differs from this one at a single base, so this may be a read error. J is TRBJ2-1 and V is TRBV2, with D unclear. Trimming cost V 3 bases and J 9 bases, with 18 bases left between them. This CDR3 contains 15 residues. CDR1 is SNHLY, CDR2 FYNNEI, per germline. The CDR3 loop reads CASSDGLMQATEQFF. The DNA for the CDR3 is TGTGCCAGCAGTGATGGGCTCATGCAGGCGACTGAGCAGTTCTTC.

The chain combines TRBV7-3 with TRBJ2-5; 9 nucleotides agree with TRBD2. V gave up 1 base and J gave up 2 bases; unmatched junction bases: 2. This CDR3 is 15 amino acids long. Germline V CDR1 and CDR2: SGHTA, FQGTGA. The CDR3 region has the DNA TGTGCCAGCAGCTTAAGCGGGGGGGTACAAGAGACCCAGTACTTC. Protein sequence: CASSLSGGVQETQYF. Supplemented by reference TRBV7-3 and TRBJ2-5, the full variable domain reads GAGVSQTPSNKVTEKGKYVELRCDPISGHTALYWYRQSLGQGPEFLIYFQGTGAADDSGLPNDRFFAVRPEGSVSTLKIQRTERGDSAVYLCASSLSGGVQETQYFGPGTRLLVL.

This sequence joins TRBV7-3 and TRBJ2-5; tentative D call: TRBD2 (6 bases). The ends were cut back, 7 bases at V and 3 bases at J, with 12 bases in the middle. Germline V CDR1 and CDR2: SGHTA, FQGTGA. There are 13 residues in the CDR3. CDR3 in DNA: TGTGCCAGCACCCTCGGGGGAGAAGAGACCCAGTACTTC. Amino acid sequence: CASTLGGEETQYF.

CDR3 residues: CASSLNPGTDTQYF. The CDR3 DNA follows: TGTGCCAGCAGCTTAAACCCCGGCACAGATACGCAGTATTTT. The J gene is TRBJ2-3, the V gene TRBV7-2; D gene unclear. This CDR3 comprises 14 residues. Germline V gene lookup returns CDR1 SGHTA and CDR2 FQGNSA. Trimming removed 2 bases at V and 1 base at J, with 7 bases between.

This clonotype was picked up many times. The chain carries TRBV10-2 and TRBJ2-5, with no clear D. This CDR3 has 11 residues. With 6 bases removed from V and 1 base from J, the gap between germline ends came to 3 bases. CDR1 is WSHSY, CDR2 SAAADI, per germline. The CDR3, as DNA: TGCGCCAGCAGCTTCCAAGAGACCCAGTACTTC. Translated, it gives CASSFQETQYF.

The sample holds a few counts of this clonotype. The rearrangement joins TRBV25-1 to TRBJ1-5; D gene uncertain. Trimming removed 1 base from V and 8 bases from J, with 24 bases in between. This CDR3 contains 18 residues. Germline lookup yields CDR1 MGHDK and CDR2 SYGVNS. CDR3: CASSESMTGGPFGEPQHF. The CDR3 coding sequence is TGTGCCAGCAGTGAATCTATGACGGGAGGGCCGTTCGGGGAGCCCCAGCATTTT.

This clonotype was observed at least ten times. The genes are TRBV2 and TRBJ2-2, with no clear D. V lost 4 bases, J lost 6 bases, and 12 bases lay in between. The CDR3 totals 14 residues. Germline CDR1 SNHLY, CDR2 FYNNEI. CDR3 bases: TGTGCCAGCAGTGTTTTGGACCGGGCCGGGGAGCTGTTTTTT. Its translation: CASSVLDRAGELFF. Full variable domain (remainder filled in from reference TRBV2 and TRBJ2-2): EPEVTQTPSHQVTQMGQEVILRCVPISNHLYFYWYRQILGQKVEFLVSFYNNEISEKSEIFDDQFSVERPDGSNFTLKIRSTKLEDSAMYFCASSVLDRAGELFFGEGSRLTVL.

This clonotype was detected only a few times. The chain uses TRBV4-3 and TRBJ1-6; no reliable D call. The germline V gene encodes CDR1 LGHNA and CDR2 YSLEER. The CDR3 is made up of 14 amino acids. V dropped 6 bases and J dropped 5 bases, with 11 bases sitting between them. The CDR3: CASRSGMNNSPLHF. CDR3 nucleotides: TGCGCCAGCAGGTCGGGTATGAATAATTCACCCCTCCACTTT.

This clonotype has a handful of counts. The CDR3 sequence is CSAKGQETSFF. The CDR3 bases are TGCAGTGCTAAAGGTCAGGAGACGTCGTTCTTC. The V and J genes are TRBV20-1 and TRBJ2-1, with no clear D. V gave up 4 bases and J gave up 15 bases, with 16 bases separating them. Per germline, CDR1 DFQATT and CDR2 SNEGSKA (reference sequence). The CDR3 is 11 amino acids.

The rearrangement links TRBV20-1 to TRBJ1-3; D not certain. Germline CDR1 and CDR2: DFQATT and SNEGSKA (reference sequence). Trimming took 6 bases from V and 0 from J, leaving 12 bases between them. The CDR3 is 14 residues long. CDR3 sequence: CSAPLAASGNTIYF. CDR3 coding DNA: TGCAGTGCCCCGCTTGCGGCCTCTGGAAACACCATATATTTT.

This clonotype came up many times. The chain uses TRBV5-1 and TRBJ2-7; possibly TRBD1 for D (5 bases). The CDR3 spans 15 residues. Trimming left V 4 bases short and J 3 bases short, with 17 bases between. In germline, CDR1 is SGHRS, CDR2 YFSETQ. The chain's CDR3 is CASSTVPGNFYEQYF. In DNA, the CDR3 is TGCGCCAGCAGCACCGTTCCAGGGAACTTCTACGAGCAGTACTTC.

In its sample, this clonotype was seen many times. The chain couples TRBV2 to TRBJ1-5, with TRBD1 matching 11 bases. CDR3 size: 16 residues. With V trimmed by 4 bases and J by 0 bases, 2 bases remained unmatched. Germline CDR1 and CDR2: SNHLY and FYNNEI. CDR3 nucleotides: TGTGCCAGCAGTGGAGGGACAGGGGGTAGCAATCAGCCCCAGCATTTT. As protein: CASSGGTGGSNQPQHF.

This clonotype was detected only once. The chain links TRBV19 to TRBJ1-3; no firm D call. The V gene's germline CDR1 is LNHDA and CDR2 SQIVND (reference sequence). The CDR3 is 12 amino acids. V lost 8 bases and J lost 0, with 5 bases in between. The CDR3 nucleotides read TGTGCCAGTGGGGTCTCTGGAAACACCATATATTTT. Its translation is CASGVSGNTIYF.

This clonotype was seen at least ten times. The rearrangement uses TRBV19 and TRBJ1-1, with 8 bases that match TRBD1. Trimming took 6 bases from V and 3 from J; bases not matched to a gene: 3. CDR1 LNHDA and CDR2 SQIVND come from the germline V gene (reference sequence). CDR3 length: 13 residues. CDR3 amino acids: CASSQGADTEAFF. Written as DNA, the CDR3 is TGTGCCAGTAGCCAGGGGGCGGACACTGAAGCTTTCTTT.

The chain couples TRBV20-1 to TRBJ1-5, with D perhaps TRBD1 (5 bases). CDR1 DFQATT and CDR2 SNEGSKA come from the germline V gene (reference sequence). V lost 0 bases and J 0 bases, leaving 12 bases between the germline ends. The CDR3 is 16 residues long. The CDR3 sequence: CSARDPGANSNQPQHF. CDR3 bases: TGCAGTGCTAGAGATCCCGGGGCCAATAGCAATCAGCCCCAGCATTTT.

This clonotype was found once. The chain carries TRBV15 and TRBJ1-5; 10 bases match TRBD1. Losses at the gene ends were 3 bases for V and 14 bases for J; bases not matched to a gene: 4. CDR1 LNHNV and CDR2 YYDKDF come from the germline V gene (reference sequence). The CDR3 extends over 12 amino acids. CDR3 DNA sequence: TGTGCCACCAGCAGGGACAGGGGGGGCGAGCATTTT. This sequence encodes CATSRDRGGEHF. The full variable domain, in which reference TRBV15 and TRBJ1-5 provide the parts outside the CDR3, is DAMVIQNPRYQVTQFGKPVTLSCSQTLNHNVMYWYQQKSSQAPKLLFHYYDKDFNNEADTPDNFQSRRPNTSFCFLDIRSPGLGDTAMYLCATSRDRGGEHFGDGTRLSIL.

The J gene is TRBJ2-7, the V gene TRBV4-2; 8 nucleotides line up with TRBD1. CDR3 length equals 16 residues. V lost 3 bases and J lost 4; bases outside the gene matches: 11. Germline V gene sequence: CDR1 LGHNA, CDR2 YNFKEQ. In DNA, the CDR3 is TGTGCCAGCAGCCACGAATACCGGACAGGGACTTACGAGCAGTACTTC. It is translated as CASSHEYRTGTYEQYF.